These T cell receptor beta chains were read from a single sample in a study of T-cell memory formation after mild COVID-19. TCRdb re-derived calls from the 5' RACE reads in MiXCR, one entry per CDR3 protein. The sample carries approximately 190,000 distinct CDR3 sequences, approximately 20% recorded once. Specimen: PBMCs or a T cell subset sorted from them (not recorded which). The source of these receptors is an adult woman who had mild COVID-19 (a few samples of this study predate the infection). Cell type and time point are not known. Each CDR3 is given with its conserved first and last residue. A D gene is named only where the DNA matches it firmly. Size is stated for part of the rows, as once, few or many counts, or as a class when the clone is expanded.

D	V	size	J	DNA	CDR3
-	TRBV20-1	-	TRBJ2-7	TGCAGTGCTAGAGATTTAACATACGAGCAGTACTTC	CSARDLTYEQYF
TRBD2	TRBV7-9	-	TRBJ2-5	TGTGCCAGCAGCTTAGCGCTAGCGGACCAAGAGACCCAGTACTTC	CASSLALADQETQYF
TRBD1	TRBV27	few	TRBJ1-2	TGTGCCAGCAGTCTATACAGGGGATCCTATGGCTACACCTTC	CASSLYRGSYGYTF
-	TRBV2	-	TRBJ1-1	TGTGCCAGCAGTGAGCCTAGCCGTCCTGAAGCTTTCTTT	CASSEPSRPEAFF
TRBD2	TRBV4-2	-	TRBJ2-7	TGTGCCAGCAGCCAGGGACTAGGTGGTTACGAGCAGTACTTC	CASSQGLGGYEQYF
-	TRBV6-2/TRBV6-3	-	TRBJ1-2	TGTGCCAGCAGTTACTCGGCCAAGGTTGGTGGCTACACCTTC	CASSYSAKVGGYTF
TRBD1	TRBV10-3	few	TRBJ1-4	TGTGCCATCAGTGATGCGGGACAGACTAATGAAAAACTGTTTTTT	CAISDAGQTNEKLFF
-	TRBV6-1	few	TRBJ1-5	TGTGCCAGCAGTGAAGCGCGGGTTCGGGGTCAGCCCCAGCATTTT	CASSEARVRGQPQHF
-	TRBV7-6	-	TRBJ1-6	TGTGCCAGCAGCTTAGGAGGGGCAGAGAATTCACCCCTCCACTTT	CASSLGGAENSPLHF
-	TRBV4-2	few	TRBJ2-7	TGTGCCAGCAGCCAAGTAACGGGAGACAACCACGAGCAGTACTTC	CASSQVTGDNHEQYF
TRBD1	TRBV19	few	TRBJ2-1	TGTGCCAGTAGTAGAAAGACCCTCGGTTCGACAGGGGGCTCCTACAATGAGCAGTTCTTC	CASSRKTLGSTGGSYNEQFF
TRBD1	TRBV7-2	few	TRBJ1-2	TGTGCCAGCAGCCATGACAGGGTTAATGGCTACACCTTC	CASSHDRVNGYTF
-	TRBV11-2	-	TRBJ2-7	TGTGCCAGCAGCTTAAGCCCCTTGAGGGGGGACGAGCAGTACTTC	CASSLSPLRGDEQYF
-	TRBV10-3	many	TRBJ1-1	TGTGCCATCAGAGACAGCATGAACACTGAAGCTTTCTTT	CAIRDSMNTEAFF
-	TRBV20-1	-	TRBJ2-7	TGCAGTGCTAGGGGGCCCTCAGGGGTTTCCTACGAGCAGTACTTC	CSARGPSGVSYEQYF
TRBD2	TRBV5-1	-	TRBJ2-2	TGCGCCAGCAGCTTAGAGGGACTAGCGAGGAACACCGGGGAGCTGTTTTTT	CASSLEGLARNTGELFF
-	TRBV19	-	TRBJ2-2	TGTGCCAGTCGTGTGGAAGGCGGGGAGCTGTTTTTT	CASRVEGGELFF
-	TRBV7-9	many	TRBJ1-3	TGTGCCAGCAGCTTAGCGGGACTGCTGGGGAACACCATATATTTT	CASSLAGLLGNTIYF
TRBD2	TRBV7-9	-	TRBJ2-3	TGTGCCAGCAGCTTAGGACTAGCGGGAGGACGTGCAGATACGCAGTATTTT	CASSLGLAGGRADTQYF
TRBD2	TRBV6-2/TRBV6-3	few	TRBJ2-1	TGTGCCAGCGTGAGGGGGACTAGCGGATACAATGAGCAGTTCTTC	CASVRGTSGYNEQFF
-	TRBV14	few	TRBJ2-1	TGTGCCAGCAGCCAAGACGTAGGAGGTGGGTCGCAGTTCTTC	CASSQDVGGGSQFF
-	TRBV12-3/TRBV12-4	many	TRBJ2-3	TGTGCCAGCAGCCGCGGCGCGGGAGATACGCAGTATTTT	CASSRGAGDTQYF
-	TRBV7-6	few	TRBJ2-1	TGTGCCAGCAGCTTAGCGACCACTATTATGTACAATGAGCAGTTCTTC	CASSLATTIMYNEQFF
-	TRBV29-1	few	TRBJ1-2	TGCAGCGTTGGCCAGCGTAACTATGGCTACACCTTC	CSVGQRNYGYTF
-	TRBV20-1	few	TRBJ1-1	TGCAGTGCTAGAACCAGGGAGGTGGGGAACACTGAAGCTTTCTTT	CSARTREVGNTEAFF
-	TRBV4-3	-	TRBJ1-1	TGCGCCAGCAGCCAAGATAGAACGAACACTGAAGCTTTCTTT	CASSQDRTNTEAFF
-	TRBV7-3	many	TRBJ2-3	TGTGCCAGCAGCTTAGGGGTCCGCACAGATACGCAGTATTTT	CASSLGVRTDTQYF
-	TRBV11-2	many	TRBJ2-7	TGTGCCAGCAGCTTAGATCGAGGGTACGAGCAGTACTTC	CASSLDRGYEQYF
-	TRBV4-3	many	TRBJ2-1	TGCGCCAGCAGCCAACAACTAGCTTATGAGCAGTTCTTC	CASSQQLAYEQFF
-	TRBV12-3/TRBV12-4	few	TRBJ1-1	TGTGCCAGCATTAAATCTGAAGCTTTCTTT	CASIKSEAFF
TRBD1	TRBV5-1	few	TRBJ1-5	TGCGCCAGCAGCTTGGAGGGACAGGGATCTGGTCAGCCCCAGCATTTT	CASSLEGQGSGQPQHF
-	TRBV9	few	TRBJ1-2	TGTGCCAGCAGCGGCGGTCGGACAACCCGCACAACTAACTATGGCTACACCTTC	CASSGGRTTRTTNYGYTF
-	TRBV20-1	-	TRBJ2-3	TGCAGTGCTAGAAATTGGGGGGCCGCAGATACGCAGTATTTT	CSARNWGAADTQYF